This T cell receptor (beta chain) was identified in a study of blood T cell repertoires in COVID-19. In the study overall: Whether acute or convalescent, the COVID-19 samples came from the United States, Italy and Spain.

The junction had 18 bases not matched to a gene; V was cut back by 11 bases and J by 10 bases. Germline assignment: CDR1 ENHRY and CDR2 SYGVKD. The CDR3 has 15 amino acids. Some clones are missing from TCRdb's copy, which holds only in-frame ones; the method was immunoSEQ multiplex PCR. The table has some 180,000 clones, about four fifths seen once. The V call is TRBV10-3, the J call TRBJ2-1; 9 nucleotides match TRBD2. The origin of this receptor is a man in his fifties or sixties with acute or convalescent COVID-19. Sequencing was performed on peripheral blood. The CDR3 loop is CASRGGGGVSREQFF. CDR3 nucleotides: TGTGCCTCCCGCGGGGGCGGGGGGGTTTCAAGGGAGCAGTTCTTC.